This TCR beta chain was sequenced during a study of cytomegalovirus exposure and HLA in healthy donors. This clone came up once. Germline CDR1 MNHEY, CDR2 SMNVEV (reference sequence). Deletions cut 1 base from V and 1 base from J, with 10 bases between. The CDR3 loop spans 15 amino acids. Some clones are missing from TCRdb's copy, which holds only in-frame ones; the method was immunoSEQ multiplex PCR. Of over 150,000 clones listed, around 83% are singletons. The rearrangement joins TRBV27 to TRBJ1-1; D possibly corresponds to TRBD1 (6 bases). The clonotype originates from a human donor in good health. Sequencing was done on a sample of PBMCs. The DNA for the CDR3 is TGTGCCAGCAGTTTATACAGGACAGAGAACACTGAAGCTTTCTTT. It encodes CASSLYRTENTEAFF.